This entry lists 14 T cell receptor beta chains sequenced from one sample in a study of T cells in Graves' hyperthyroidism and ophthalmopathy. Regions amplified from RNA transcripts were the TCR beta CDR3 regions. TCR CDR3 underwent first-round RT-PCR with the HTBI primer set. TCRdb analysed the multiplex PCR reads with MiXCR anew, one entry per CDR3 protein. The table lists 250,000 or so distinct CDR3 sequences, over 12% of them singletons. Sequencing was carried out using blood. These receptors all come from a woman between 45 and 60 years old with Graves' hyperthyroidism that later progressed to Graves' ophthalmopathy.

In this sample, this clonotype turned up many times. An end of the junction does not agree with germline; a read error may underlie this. The CDR3 nucleotides are TGTACCAGCAGCGTAAGACAGGGGCCTTCGGGAGAGCAGTACTTC. This translates into CTSSVRQGPSGEQYF. This chain uses TRBV28 with TRBJ2-7; 8 nucleotides line up with TRBD1. The CDR3 extends over 15 amino acids. Germline V gives CDR1 MDHEN, CDR2 SYDVKM.

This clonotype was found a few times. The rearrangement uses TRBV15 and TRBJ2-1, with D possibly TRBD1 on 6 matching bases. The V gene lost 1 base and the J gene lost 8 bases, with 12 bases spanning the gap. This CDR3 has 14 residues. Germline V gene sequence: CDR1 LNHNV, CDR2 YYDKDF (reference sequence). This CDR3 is CATSRGTGNDEQFF. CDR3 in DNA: TGTGCCACCAGCAGAGGTACAGGGAACGATGAGCAGTTCTTC.

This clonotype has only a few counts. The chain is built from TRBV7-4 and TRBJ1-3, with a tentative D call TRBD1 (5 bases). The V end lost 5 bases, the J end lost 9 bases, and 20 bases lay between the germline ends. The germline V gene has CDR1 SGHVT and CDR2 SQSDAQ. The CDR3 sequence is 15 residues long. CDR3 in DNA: TGTGCCAGCAGCCCTAGAGGGACGGTTCTGGGCACCATATATTTT. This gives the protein CASSPRGTVLGTIYF. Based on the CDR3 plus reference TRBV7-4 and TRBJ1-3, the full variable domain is GAGVSQSPRYKVAKRGRDVALRCDSISGHVTLYWYRQTLGQGSEVLTYSQSDAQRDKSGRPSGRFSAERPERSVSTLKIQRTEQGDSAVYLCASSPRGTVLGTIYFGEGSWLTVV.

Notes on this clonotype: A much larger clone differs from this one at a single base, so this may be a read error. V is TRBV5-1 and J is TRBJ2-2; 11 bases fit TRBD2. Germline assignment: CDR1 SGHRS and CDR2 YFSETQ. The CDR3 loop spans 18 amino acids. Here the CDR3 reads CASSLVPLAGGGTGEPFF. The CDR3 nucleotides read TGCGCCAGCAGCTTAGTCCCTCTAGCGGGAGGTGGCACCGGGGAGCCGTTTTTT.

The CDR3 protein is CASSLADFPGLVLTGELFF. Here the CDR3 DNA reads TGTGCCAGCAGCTTAGCAGATTTCCCGGGACTAGTCTTGACCGGGGAGCTGTTTTTT. V usage is TRBV7-9 and J usage is TRBJ2-2; 8 nucleotides match TRBD2. The germline gives CDR1 SEHNR, CDR2 FQNEAQ (reference sequence). This CDR3 contains 19 residues. With V trimmed by 0 bases and J by 5 bases, 14 bases remained unmatched. The whole variable domain, remainder taken from reference TRBV7-9 and TRBJ2-2, is DTGVSQNPRHKITKRGQNVTFRCDPISEHNRLYWYRQTLGQGPEFLTYFQNEAQLEKSRLLSDRFSAERPKGSFSTLEIQRTEQGDSAMYLCASSLADFPGLVLTGELFFGEGSRLTVL.

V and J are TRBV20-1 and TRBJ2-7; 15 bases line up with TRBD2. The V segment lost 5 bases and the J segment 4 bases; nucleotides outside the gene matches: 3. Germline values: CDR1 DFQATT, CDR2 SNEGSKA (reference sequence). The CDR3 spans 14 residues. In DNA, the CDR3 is TGCAGTGCTGGGGGACTAGCGGGAGGATACGAGCAGTACTTC. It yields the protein CSAGGLAGGYEQYF.

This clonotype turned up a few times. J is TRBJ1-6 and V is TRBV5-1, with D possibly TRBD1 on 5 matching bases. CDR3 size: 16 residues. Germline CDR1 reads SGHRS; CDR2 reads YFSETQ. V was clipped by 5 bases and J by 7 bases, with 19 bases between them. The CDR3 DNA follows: TGCGCCAGCAGGTTCGAACCGGGACGGGAGAATTCACCCCTCCACTTT. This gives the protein CASRFEPGRENSPLHF. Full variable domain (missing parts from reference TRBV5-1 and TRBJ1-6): KAGVTQTPRYLIKTRGQQVTLSCSPISGHRSVSWYQQTPGQGLQFLFEYFSETQRNKGNFPGRFSGRQFSNSRSEMNVSTLELGDSALYLCASRFEPGRENSPLHFGNGTRLTVT.

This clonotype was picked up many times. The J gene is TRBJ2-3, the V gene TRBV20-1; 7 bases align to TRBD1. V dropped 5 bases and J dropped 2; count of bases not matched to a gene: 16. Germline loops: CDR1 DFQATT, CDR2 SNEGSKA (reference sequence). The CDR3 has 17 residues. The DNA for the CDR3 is TGCAGTGCTCCCCTACCTCCGGGACAGAAGTTCACAGATACGCAGTATTTT. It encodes CSAPLPPGQKFTDTQYF.

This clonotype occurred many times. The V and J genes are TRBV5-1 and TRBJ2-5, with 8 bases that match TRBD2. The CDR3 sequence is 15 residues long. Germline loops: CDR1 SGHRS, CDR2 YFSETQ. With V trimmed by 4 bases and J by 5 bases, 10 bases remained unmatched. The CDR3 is CASSLPGGRGETQYF. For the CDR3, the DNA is TGCGCCAGCAGCCTACCGGGAGGGCGCGGCGAGACCCAGTACTTC.

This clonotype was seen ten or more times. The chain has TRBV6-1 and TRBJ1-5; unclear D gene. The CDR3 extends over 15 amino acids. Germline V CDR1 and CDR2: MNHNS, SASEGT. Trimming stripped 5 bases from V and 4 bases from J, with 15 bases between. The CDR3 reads CASSKAGVRNQPQHF. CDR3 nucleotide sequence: TGTGCCAGCAGTAAGGCGGGTGTTAGAAATCAGCCCCAGCATTTT.

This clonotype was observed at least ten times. CDR3 nucleotide sequence: TGTGCCAGCTCACCATTAGCGGGAGCCCTCTCCTACGAGCAGTACTTC. This encodes CASSPLAGALSYEQYF. The V call is TRBV18, the J call TRBJ2-7; the match to TRBD2 covers 9 bases. The germline CDR1 and CDR2 sequences are KGHSH and LQKENI. Unmatched junction bases numbered 5, after V lost 2 bases and J lost 0 bases. The CDR3 contains 16 residues.

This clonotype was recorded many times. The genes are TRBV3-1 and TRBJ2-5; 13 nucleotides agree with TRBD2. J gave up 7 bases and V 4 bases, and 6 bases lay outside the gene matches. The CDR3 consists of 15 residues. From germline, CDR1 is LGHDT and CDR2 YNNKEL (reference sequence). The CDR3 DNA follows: TGTGCCAGCAGCCGGACTAGCGGGAGCAGGGCGACCCAGTACTTC. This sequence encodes CASSRTSGSRATQYF.

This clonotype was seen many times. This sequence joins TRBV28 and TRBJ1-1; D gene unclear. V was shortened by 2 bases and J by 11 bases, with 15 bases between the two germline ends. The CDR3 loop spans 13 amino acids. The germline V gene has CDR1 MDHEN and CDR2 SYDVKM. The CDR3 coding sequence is TGTGCCAGCAGTTTAGTGCGATTGACCGGGGCTTTCTTT. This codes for CASSLVRLTGAFF.

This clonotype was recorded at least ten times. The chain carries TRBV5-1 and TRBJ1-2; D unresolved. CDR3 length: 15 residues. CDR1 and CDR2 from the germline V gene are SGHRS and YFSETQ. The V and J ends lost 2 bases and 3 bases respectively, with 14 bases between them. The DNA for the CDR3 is TGCGCCAGCAGCTTTGGGCTAACCAATGACTATGGCTACACCTTC. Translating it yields CASSFGLTNDYGYTF. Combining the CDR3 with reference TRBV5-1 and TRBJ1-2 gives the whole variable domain KAGVTQTPRYLIKTRGQQVTLSCSPISGHRSVSWYQQTPGQGLQFLFEYFSETQRNKGNFPGRFSGRQFSNSRSEMNVSTLELGDSALYLCASSFGLTNDYGYTFGSGTRLTVV.